This is a list of T cell receptor beta chains from one sample in a study of graft-versus-host responses after intestinal transplantation. Antigens of these TCRs are unknown. The assay was immunoSEQ multiplex PCR, and TCRdb's table has in-frame clones only and misses some. The profile covers 50,000 or so clones, with 80% to 95% appearing a single time and about 2.6% taken by the ten largest. Specimen: unstimulated CD4+ T cells sorted from spleen or lymph node cells, collected before transplant. These receptors were collected from a human donor who was the organ donor for an intestinal transplant. Both conserved end residues are part of each CDR3. Each record gives: clone size, D gene, J gene, V gene, CDR3 DNA, CDR3 protein. The D gene is left open where the match is weak. Not every row has a clone size; where given, it reads once, few, many or a size class.

>NA|TRBD1|TRBJ1-1|TRBV30
TGTGCCTGGAACGCGGACAGGGGCACTGAAGCTTTCTTT
CAWNADRGTEAFF
>NA|NA|TRBJ2-7|TRBV4-2
TGTGCCAGCAGCCAAGACGTCCGGGACTTCGGAGGGGCCTACGAGCAGTACTTC
CASSQDVRDFGGAYEQYF
>NA|TRBD1|TRBJ2-7|TRBV28
TGTGCCAGCAACCGGGACAGGGGATTCGAGCAGTACTTC
CASNRDRGFEQYF
>NA|TRBD2|TRBJ2-7|TRBV28
TGTGCCAGCAGTTTATTGTCTAGCGGGAATACATACGAGCAGTACTTC
CASSLLSSGNTYEQYF
>NA|NA|TRBJ2-5|TRBV7-2
TGTGCCAGCAGCCTCATGGACGAGACCCAGTACTTC
CASSLMDETQYF
>once|TRBD2|TRBJ2-7|TRBV7-2
TGTGCCAGCAGCTTAGCTAGCGGGAGCTCCTACGAGCAGTACTTC
CASSLASGSSYEQYF
>NA|NA|TRBJ2-1|TRBV5-8
TGCGCCAGCAGCCTTTTAGGAGGGGACAATGAGCAGTTCTTC
CASSLLGGDNEQFF
>NA|TRBD2|TRBJ2-1|TRBV7-2
TGTGCCAGCAGCTTTCTAGCGGCCTCCTACAATGAGCAGTTCTTC
CASSFLAASYNEQFF
>NA|TRBD2|TRBJ2-2|TRBV4-3
TGCGCCAGCAGGACTAGCGGCTACACCGGGGAGCTGTTTTTT
CASRTSGYTGELFF
>NA|NA|TRBJ2-1|TRBV15
TGTGCCACCAGCCCTGGGTACAATGAGCAGTTCTTC
CATSPGYNEQFF
>NA|NA|TRBJ2-1|TRBV7-3
TGTGCCAGCAGCGAATCGAGGAGGAATGAGCAGTTCTTC
CASSESRRNEQFF
>NA|NA|TRBJ2-7|TRBV28
TGTGCCAGCAGTTCACCCAATGGGGGTGCCTACGAGCAGTACTTC
CASSSPNGGAYEQYF
>NA|TRBD2|TRBJ2-5|TRBV30
TGTGCCTGGAGTGTATGGAGACTAGCGGGAGGCCAAGAGACCCAGTACTTC
CAWSVWRLAGGQETQYF
>NA|TRBD2|TRBJ2-1|TRBV19
TGTGCCAGTAGTATTACTAGCGTGAACCACAATGAGCAGTTCTTC
CASSITSVNHNEQFF
>NA|NA|TRBJ2-3|TRBV7-2
TGTGCCAGCAGCCTCACAGATACGCAGTATTTT
CASSLTDTQYF
>NA|TRBD2|TRBJ2-1|TRBV6-6
TGTGCCAGCAGTCCCCCACTAGCGTTCCCCTACAATGAGCAGTTCTTC
CASSPPLAFPYNEQFF
>NA|NA|TRBJ2-7|TRBV7-2
TGTGCCAGCAGCCAACGGACCCCCTCAACCTACGAGCAGTACTTC
CASSQRTPSTYEQYF
>NA|TRBD1|TRBJ1-1|TRBV6-5
TGTGCCACCTTTGGACAGGGCGAAACTGAAGCTTTCTTT
CATFGQGETEAFF
>NA|TRBD2|TRBJ2-3|TRBV9
TGTGCCAGCAGCGCTACTAGCGGTCGGGGGCAAACAGATACGCAGTATTTT
CASSATSGRGQTDTQYF
>NA|TRBD1|TRBJ2-7|TRBV7-9
TGTGCCAGCAGCTTCGAGTTTGCAGGGGGCGAGCAGTACTTC
CASSFEFAGGEQYF
>NA|NA|TRBJ1-2|TRBV5-1
TGCGCCAGCAGCTCCGCGGGCTCATATGGCTACACCTTC
CASSSAGSYGYTF
>NA|NA|TRBJ1-4|TRBV28
TGTGCCAGCGGAATAGGGCAGGATAATGAAAAACTGTTTTTT
CASGIGQDNEKLFF
>NA|TRBD2|TRBJ2-1|TRBV19
TGTGCCAGTCGACGAGGCGGGAGTAAGTTCTTC
CASRRGGSKFF
>NA|NA|TRBJ2-1|TRBV9
TGTGCCAGCAGCGTTGCAGGGTGGGGGTACAATGAGCAGTTCTTC
CASSVAGWGYNEQFF
>NA|NA|TRBJ1-4|TRBV28
TGTGCCAGCAGTCCTCAGGAATTAAATGAAAAACTGTTTTTT
CASSPQELNEKLFF
>NA|TRBD1|TRBJ2-7|TRBV28
TGTGCCAGCAGTTTAAGGCACAGGGGGTTGGTGGAGCAGTACTTC
CASSLRHRGLVEQYF
>NA|NA|TRBJ2-3|TRBV6-5
TGTGCCAGCAGGAGGACGACAGATACGCAGTATTTT
CASRRTTDTQYF
>NA|TRBD1|TRBJ1-5|TRBV5-1
TGCGCCAGCAGCACTGGACAGGGCAATCAGCCCCAGCATTTT
CASSTGQGNQPQHF
>NA|TRBD1|TRBJ2-7|TRBV6-4
TGTGCCAGCATTCGCAGGGGGCGCCAGGCCTACGAGCAGTACTTC
CASIRRGRQAYEQYF
>NA|TRBD1|TRBJ1-4|TRBV27
TGTGCCAGCAGTTTAGGCAGGGGGCAAGAAAAACTGTTTTTT
CASSLGRGQEKLFF
>few|NA|TRBJ2-1|TRBV10-3
TGTGCCATCAGTGAGAATGATGAGCAGTTCTTC
CAISENDEQFF
>NA|NA|TRBJ2-5|TRBV6-1
TGTGCCAGCACCCGGGAGACCCAGTACTTC
CASTRETQYF
>NA|TRBD2|TRBJ2-7|TRBV6-6
TGTGCCAGCAGTTACGGGCGGGAGGGCCTTTACGAGCAGTACTTC
CASSYGREGLYEQYF
>NA|TRBD2|TRBJ2-1|TRBV11-3
TGTGCCAGCAGCCAAGGGGCTAGCGGGAATGAGCAGTTCTTC
CASSQGASGNEQFF
>NA|NA|TRBJ2-5|TRBV20-1
TGCAGTGCTAAACGGCAAGAGACCCAGTACTTC
CSAKRQETQYF
>NA|NA|TRBJ1-4|TRBV18
TGTGCCAGCTCACCACAAGGGGCATCTAATGAAAAACTGTTTTTT
CASSPQGASNEKLFF
>NA|TRBD1|TRBJ2-3|TRBV7-2
TGTGCCAGCAGCCAAAGGGGACAGGGCACAGATACGCAGTATTTT
CASSQRGQGTDTQYF
>NA|NA|TRBJ2-7|TRBV28
TGTGCCAGCAGTTTATTCTGGGCCTACGAGCAGTACTTC
CASSLFWAYEQYF
>NA|NA|TRBJ1-4|TRBV19
TGTGCCAGTAGTATAAGGACAGCAACTAATGAAAAACTGTTTTTT
CASSIRTATNEKLFF
>NA|NA|TRBJ1-5|TRBV28
TGTGCCAGCGGCGGGACACGCTATAGCAATCAGCCCCAGCATTTT
CASGGTRYSNQPQHF
>NA|TRBD2|TRBJ2-7|TRBV7-2
TGTGCCAGCAGCTTAGCCCCAGGACTAGCGGGAGTCAACACGAACGAGCAGTACTTC
CASSLAPGLAGVNTNEQYF
>NA|TRBD1|TRBJ1-2|TRBV28
TGTGCCAGCAGTTTAGACAGGGGGCATCGGGGCTACACCTTC
CASSLDRGHRGYTF
>NA|TRBD2|TRBJ2-2|TRBV5-4
TGTGCCAGCAGCTCTAAGGCTCGGACTAGCGGGCTCGGGGAGCTGTTTTTT
CASSSKARTSGLGELFF
>NA|NA|TRBJ2-7|TRBV21-1
TGTGCCAGCAGCCCACCCGGCCTGGTAAACTACGAGCAGTACTTC
CASSPPGLVNYEQYF
>NA|NA|TRBJ2-7|TRBV14
TGTGCCAGCCCCCCGGGGGCGCAAACCTACGAGCAGTACTTC
CASPPGAQTYEQYF
>NA|NA|TRBJ1-5|TRBV6-1
TGTGCCAGCAGTGATATCAGAAGTCAGCCCCAGCATTTT
CASSDIRSQPQHF
>NA|NA|TRBJ2-7|TRBV20-1
TGCAGTGCCAGGACCCCTTACGAGCAGTACTTC
CSARTPYEQYF
>NA|NA|TRBJ2-3|TRBV11-1
TGTGCCAGCAGCCCTCCCTTGAAAGATACGCAGTATTTT
CASSPPLKDTQYF
>NA|NA|TRBJ2-7|TRBV30
TGTGCCTGGAGTGTACCCCGGGCAGGGAGATTGTACGAGCAGTACTTC
CAWSVPRAGRLYEQYF
>NA|NA|TRBJ1-6|TRBV9
TGTGCCAGCAGCACGCGACTGAGGAATTCACCCCTCCACTTT
CASSTRLRNSPLHF
>NA|NA|TRBJ2-1|TRBV4-2
TGTGCCAGCAGCGGCCGGGACTCCTCCTACAATGAGCAGTTCTTC
CASSGRDSSYNEQFF
>NA|NA|TRBJ2-7|TRBV11-2
TGTGCCAGCAGCTTAGGGACTCACCTCGTCTCCTACGAGCAGTACTTC
CASSLGTHLVSYEQYF